The 23 T cell receptor beta chains reported below all come from one sample, sequenced in a study of blood T cells in healthy people across ages. A sample-barcoded 5' primer and a J-beta primer mix were used in a second PCR of roughly 7 to 11 cycles. One entry per CDR3 protein results from TCRdb running MiXCR on the 5' RACE reads. The sample gives 850,000 or so distinct CDR3 sequences, 25% to 35% of which show up once; 15% to 20% is in the top ten. The sample was blood. The receptor set was obtained from a woman of 80 years or more in good health.

The rearrangement joins TRBV6-1 to TRBJ2-4; 7 bases agree with TRBD2. The J call may be in error: the DNA end matches TRBJ2-7 better. The CDR3 consists of 12 residues. Germline V gene lookup returns CDR1 MNHNS and CDR2 SASEGT. CDR3: CASSGLAYEQYF. CDR3 in DNA: TGTGCCAGCAGTGGACTAGCTTACGAGCAGTACTTC.

This clonotype was found many times. The gene calls are TRBV2 and TRBJ2-5; tentative D call: TRBD2 (6 bases). CDR3 size: 13 residues. Looked up from germline, CDR1 is SNHLY and CDR2 is FYNNEI. The ends were cut back, 7 bases at V and 5 bases at J, with 14 bases in the middle. CDR3 nucleotides: TGTGCCAGCAAGACTAGAGGAGGGGAGACCCAGTACTTC. It is translated as CASKTRGGETQYF. Using reference TRBV2 and TRBJ2-5 for the parts outside the CDR3, the full variable domain is EPEVTQTPSHQVTQMGQEVILRCVPISNHLYFYWYRQILGQKVEFLVSFYNNEISEKSEIFDDQFSVERPDGSNFTLKIRSTKLEDSAMYFCASKTRGGETQYFGPGTRLLVL.

The genes are TRBV6-2 or TRBV6-3 and TRBJ1-2, with a tentative D call TRBD1 (6 bases). CDR3 length: 15 amino acids. V was clipped by 1 base and J by 4 bases, with 13 bases between them. Germline CDR1 reads MNHEY; CDR2 reads SVGEGT. Here the CDR3 reads CASSYYRVGIYGYTF. The CDR3 DNA reads as TGTGCCAGCAGTTACTACAGGGTTGGAATCTATGGCTACACCTTC.

The CDR3 loop is CASSFFSQGNTGELFF. CDR3 DNA sequence: TGTGCCAGCAGCTTTTTTTCACAGGGGAACACCGGGGAGCTGTTTTTT. The chain couples TRBV11-2 to TRBJ2-2; tentatively, D is TRBD1 (6 bases). The CDR3 runs to 16 residues. Germline CDR1 reads SGHAT; CDR2 reads FQNNGV. Trimming shortened V by 3 bases and J by 1 base, and 12 bases separated the two germline ends.

There are a few counts of this clonotype. J is TRBJ1-1 and V is TRBV7-2, with TRBD1 as a possible D gene (6 bases). Germline V gene sequence: CDR1 SGHTA, CDR2 FQGNSA. V dropped 5 bases and J dropped 2 bases, with 18 bases sitting between them. The CDR3 length is 16 residues. The DNA for the CDR3 is TGTGCCAGCAGCCCTAATGGCAGGGGCCTCAACACTGAAGCTTTCTTT. Translating it yields CASSPNGRGLNTEAFF.

The table lists this clonotype with many counts. The chain has TRBV7-9 and TRBJ2-1; D remains unclear. The V gene's germline CDR1 is SEHNR and CDR2 FQNEAQ (reference sequence). Trimming left V 5 bases short and J 8 bases short, with 19 bases between. The length of the CDR3 is 15 residues. DNA of the CDR3: TGTGCCAGCAGCACTCGGGCCGACGTTGGCGATGAGCAGTTCTTC. It is translated as CASSTRADVGDEQFF. The whole variable domain, filled in from reference TRBV7-9 and TRBJ2-1, reads DTGVSQNPRHKITKRGQNVTFRCDPISEHNRLYWYRQTLGQGPEFLTYFQNEAQLEKSRLLSDRFSAERPKGSFSTLEIQRTEQGDSAMYLCASSTRADVGDEQFFGPGTRLTVL.

V gene TRBV29-1 combines with J gene TRBJ2-4, with D hard to call. The V gene lost 6 bases and the J gene lost 3 bases, with 12 bases spanning the gap. Germline CDR1 is SQVTM and CDR2 is ANQGSEA. The CDR3 is 13 amino acids. DNA for the CDR3: TGCAGCGTCGCAAGTGAGGACAAAAACATTCAGTACTTC. Protein: CSVASEDKNIQYF.

This clonotype occurred a few times. The rearrangement uses TRBV5-6 and TRBJ1-1, with 8 bases identical to TRBD1. Trimming took 1 base from V and 4 from J; bases not matched to a gene: 15. This CDR3 spans 18 amino acids. Germline loops: CDR1 SGHDT, CDR2 YYEEEE. The CDR3 nucleotides are TGTGCCAGCAGCTTGACCCAAATCGACCAGGGGGCTGGCACTGAAGCTTTCTTT. Translating it yields CASSLTQIDQGAGTEAFF.

This clonotype came up many times. The chain uses TRBV6-2 or TRBV6-3 and TRBJ2-4; the D gene could be TRBD1 or TRBD2 (5 bases each). Germline CDR1 is MNHEY and CDR2 is SVGEGT. Trimming removed 0 bases from V and 3 bases from J, with 15 bases in between. The CDR3 sequence is 17 residues long. The CDR3 DNA follows: TGTGCCAGCAGTTACTCTTTTCGGGACGCTAACAAAAACATTCAGTACTTC. Its translation is CASSYSFRDANKNIQYF.

The genes are TRBV20-1 and TRBJ2-3; 7 nucleotides match TRBD1. CDR1 is DFQATT and CDR2 is SNEGSKA in the germline V gene (reference sequence). The CDR3 contains 13 residues. The J segment lost 4 bases and the V segment lost 5 bases, leaving 6 bases of the junction unmatched. The CDR3 region has the DNA TGCAGTGCTGGGGGACAGTTCCCAGATACGCAGTATTTT. As protein: CSAGGQFPDTQYF.

The chain has TRBV18 and TRBJ2-1, with D perhaps matching TRBD2 (6 bases). The V end was cut by 1 base, the J end by 5 bases, with 9 bases between. CDR1 is KGHSH, CDR2 LQKENI, per germline. This CDR3 spans 14 amino acids. The DNA of the CDR3 is TGTGCCAGCTCACCACAGGGGAGGAACAATGAGCAGTTCTTC. Protein product: CASSPQGRNNEQFF. The full variable domain, its missing parts supplied by reference TRBV18 and TRBJ2-1, is NAGVMQNPRHLVRRRGQEARLRCSPMKGHSHVYWYRQLPEEGLKFMVYLQKENIIDESGMPKERFSAEFPKEGPSILRIQQVVRGDSAAYFCASSPQGRNNEQFFGPGTRLTVL.

The rearrangement joins TRBV12-3 or TRBV12-4 to TRBJ1-5; no reliable D call. V lost 4 bases, J lost 6 bases, and 16 bases lay in between. The CDR3 extends over 15 amino acids. The CDR3 region is CASSSRAIISQPQHF. The CDR3 DNA follows: TGTGCCAGCAGTTCAAGGGCCATTATCAGTCAGCCCCAGCATTTT.

This clonotype was detected many times. The gene calls are TRBV7-2 and TRBJ2-5; D is unclear. This CDR3 contains 15 residues. Looked up from germline, CDR1 is SGHTA and CDR2 is FQGNSA. V lost 1 base and J 4 bases, leaving 13 bases between the germline ends. Here the CDR3 DNA reads TGTGCCAGCAGCTTAGGTGGCAGGAACGCAGAGACCCAGTACTTC. Translating it yields CASSLGGRNAETQYF.

Ten or more counts support this clonotype. This chain joins TRBV7-2 and TRBJ1-5; unclear D gene. Per the germline V gene, CDR1 is SGHTA and CDR2 is FQGNSA. Deletions cut 0 bases from V and 4 bases from J, with 13 bases between. This CDR3 spans 16 amino acids. CDR3 DNA: TGTGCCAGCAGCTTAGCGTATAGCCCGATAAATCAGCCCCAGCATTTT. Amino acids: CASSLAYSPINQPQHF.

This clonotype has a count of ten or more. The V gene is TRBV20-1, the J gene TRBJ1-2; 8 nucleotides match TRBD1. V was pared by 3 bases and J by 8 bases, with 11 bases of the junction left unmatched. Germline loops: CDR1 DFQATT, CDR2 SNEGSKA (reference sequence). The CDR3 runs 14 residues. The CDR3 is CSASPTGEIGGYTF. The CDR3 nucleotides read TGCAGTGCTAGTCCGACAGGGGAAATCGGCGGCTACACCTTC.

This clonotype came up a few times. A read error is possible here, since a much larger clone lies one base away. The chain carries TRBV4-3 and TRBJ2-7, with TRBD2 matching 10 bases. The CDR3 sequence is 18 residues long. The germline CDR1 and CDR2 sequences are LGHNA and YSLEER. The ends lost 0 bases at V and 7 bases at J; junction bases unmatched: 15. The CDR3 coding sequence is TGCGCCAGCAGCCAAGATGCTAGCGGGGGCCGCGCCTACAATGAGCAGTACTTC. Translated: CASSQDASGGRAYNEQYF.

Concerning this clonotype: This may come from a read error, since a much larger clone is one base off. The CDR3 nucleotides read TGCGCCAGCAGCTTGGCGGAGTACAATGAGCAGTACTTC. Protein product: CASSLAEYNEQYF. The chain carries TRBV5-1 and TRBJ2-1; D ambiguous. The DNA matches TRBJ2-7 better at its end, which makes the J call doubtful. This CDR3 has 13 residues. Germline V gene data show CDR1 as SGHRS and CDR2 as YFSETQ.

This clonotype was recorded many times. The chain combines TRBV12-3 or TRBV12-4 with TRBJ2-3; tentatively, D is TRBD2 (5 bases). Trimming removed 5 bases from V and 1 base from J, with 16 bases in between. This CDR3 is built from 16 residues. The CDR3 reads CASSAWTSEGTDTQYF. DNA for the CDR3: TGTGCCAGCAGTGCCTGGACTTCCGAGGGCACAGATACGCAGTATTTT.

This rearrangement joins TRBV25-1 to TRBJ1-2, with D possibly matching TRBD1 (6 bases). V was cut by 2 bases and J by 4 bases, with 17 bases left in between. In germline, CDR1 is MGHDK, CDR2 SYGVNS. The CDR3 spans 16 residues. The CDR3 loop reads CASSEQGKDGGYGYTF. The DNA of the CDR3 is TGTGCCAGCAGTGAACAGGGGAAAGACGGAGGCTATGGCTACACCTTC.

This chain links TRBV6-2 or TRBV6-3 with TRBJ1-5; D remains ambiguous. There are 14 residues in the CDR3. Germline V gene sequence: CDR1 MNHEY, CDR2 SVGEGT. V lost 5 bases and J 9 bases, leaving 17 bases between the germline ends. CDR3 region: CASSPQEPYRPQHF. CDR3 bases: TGTGCCAGCAGTCCCCAGGAACCCTATCGGCCCCAGCATTTT.

The chain carries TRBV6-2 or TRBV6-3 and TRBJ1-4, with no clear D. Trimming took 2 bases from V and 4 from J, leaving 5 bases between them. This CDR3 has 13 amino acids. Germline CDR1 is MNHEY and CDR2 is SVGEGT. Here the CDR3 reads CASSYDINEKLFF. CDR3 DNA sequence: TGTGCCAGCAGTTACGACATTAATGAAAAACTGTTTTTT.

To note about this clonotype: Just one base apart from a much larger clone, this may be a read error. This rearrangement joins TRBV12-3 or TRBV12-4 to TRBJ2-7, with 13 bases matching TRBD2. V lost 5 bases, J lost 7 bases, and 17 bases stayed unmatched. The CDR3 sequence is 18 residues long. The CDR3 nucleotides are TGTGCCAGCAGTGCTCAGACTAGCGGGGGGACCCTGACGAGAGAGCAGTACTTC. This gives the protein CASSAQTSGGTLTREQYF.

This clonotype was found many times. The CDR3 sequence is CASSLWGLEDIRANYGYTF. CDR3 DNA: TGTGCCAGCAGTTTATGGGGACTGGAGGACATCAGAGCTAACTATGGCTACACCTTC. The chain combines TRBV27 with TRBJ1-2, with D perhaps matching TRBD1 (5 bases). Germline V lookup: CDR1 MNHEY, CDR2 SMNVEV (reference sequence). The CDR3 spans 19 residues. Trimming shortened V by 1 base and J by 0 bases, and 21 bases separated the two germline ends.